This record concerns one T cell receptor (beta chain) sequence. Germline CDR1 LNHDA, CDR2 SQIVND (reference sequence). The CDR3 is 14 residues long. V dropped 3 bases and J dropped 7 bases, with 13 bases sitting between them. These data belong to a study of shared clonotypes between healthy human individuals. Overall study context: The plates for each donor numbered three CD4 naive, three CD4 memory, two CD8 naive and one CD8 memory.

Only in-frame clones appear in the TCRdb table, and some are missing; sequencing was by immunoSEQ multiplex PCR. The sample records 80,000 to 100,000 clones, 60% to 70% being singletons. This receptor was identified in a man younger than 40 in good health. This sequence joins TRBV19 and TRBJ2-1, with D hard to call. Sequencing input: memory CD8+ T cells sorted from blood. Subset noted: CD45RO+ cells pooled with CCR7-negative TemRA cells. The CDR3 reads CASSMYVRPNEQFF. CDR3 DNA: TGTGCCAGTAGTATGTACGTACGACCTAATGAGCAGTTCTTC.